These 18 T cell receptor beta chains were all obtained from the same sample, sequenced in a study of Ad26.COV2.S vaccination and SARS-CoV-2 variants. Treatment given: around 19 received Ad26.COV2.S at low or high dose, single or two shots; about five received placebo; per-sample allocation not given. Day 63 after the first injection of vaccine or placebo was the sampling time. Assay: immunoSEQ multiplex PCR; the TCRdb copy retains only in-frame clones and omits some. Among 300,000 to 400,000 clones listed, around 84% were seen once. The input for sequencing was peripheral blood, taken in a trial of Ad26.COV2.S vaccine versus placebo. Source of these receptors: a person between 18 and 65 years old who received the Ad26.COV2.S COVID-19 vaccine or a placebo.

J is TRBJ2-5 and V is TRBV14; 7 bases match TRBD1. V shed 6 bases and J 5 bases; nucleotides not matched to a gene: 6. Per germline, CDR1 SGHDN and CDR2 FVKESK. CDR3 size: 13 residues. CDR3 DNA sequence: TGTGCCAGCAGTCCACAGGGGTCGGAGACCCAGTACTTC. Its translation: CASSPQGSETQYF.

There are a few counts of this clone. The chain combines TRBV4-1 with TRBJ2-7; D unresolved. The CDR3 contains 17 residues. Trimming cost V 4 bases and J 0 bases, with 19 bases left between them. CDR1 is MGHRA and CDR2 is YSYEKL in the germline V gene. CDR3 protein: CASSRTLFLPSSYEQYF. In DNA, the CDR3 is TGCGCCAGCAGCCGGACGCTTTTCCTACCCAGCTCCTACGAGCAGTACTTC.

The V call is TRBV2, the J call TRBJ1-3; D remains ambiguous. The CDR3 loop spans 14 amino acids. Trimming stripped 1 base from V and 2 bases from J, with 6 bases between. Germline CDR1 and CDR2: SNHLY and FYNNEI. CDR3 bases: TGTGCCAGCAGTGAAGGGCTTCCTGGAAACACCATATATTTT. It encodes CASSEGLPGNTIYF.

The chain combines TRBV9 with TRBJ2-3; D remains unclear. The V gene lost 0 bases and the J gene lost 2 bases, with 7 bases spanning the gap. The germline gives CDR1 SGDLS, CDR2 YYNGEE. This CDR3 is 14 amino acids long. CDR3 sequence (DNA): TGTGCCAGCAGCGTAGGACTCACCACAGATACGCAGTATTTT. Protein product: CASSVGLTTDTQYF.

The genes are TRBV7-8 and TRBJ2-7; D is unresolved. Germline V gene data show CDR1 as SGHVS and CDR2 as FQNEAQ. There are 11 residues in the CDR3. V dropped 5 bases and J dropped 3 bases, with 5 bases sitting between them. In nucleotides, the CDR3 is TGTGCCAGCAGCCGCCGCTACGAGCAGTACTTC. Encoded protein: CASSRRYEQYF. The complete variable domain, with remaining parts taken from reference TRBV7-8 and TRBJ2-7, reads GAGVSQSPRYKVAKRGQDVALRCDPISGHVSLFWYQQALGQGPEFLTYFQNEAQLDKSGLPSDRFFAERPEGSVSTLKIQRTQQEDSAVYLCASSRRYEQYFGPGTRLTVT.

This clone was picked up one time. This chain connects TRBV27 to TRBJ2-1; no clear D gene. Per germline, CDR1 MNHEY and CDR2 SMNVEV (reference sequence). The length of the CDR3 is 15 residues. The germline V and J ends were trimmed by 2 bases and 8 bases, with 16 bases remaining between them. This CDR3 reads CASSLGPERVHEQFF. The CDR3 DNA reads TGTGCCAGCAGTTTAGGGCCAGAACGAGTGCATGAGCAGTTCTTC.

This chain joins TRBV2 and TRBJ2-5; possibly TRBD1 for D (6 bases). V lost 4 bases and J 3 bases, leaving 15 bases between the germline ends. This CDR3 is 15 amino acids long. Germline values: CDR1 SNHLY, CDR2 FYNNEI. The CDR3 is CASSVQAGAEETQYF. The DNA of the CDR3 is TGTGCCAGCAGTGTTCAGGCAGGGGCCGAAGAGACCCAGTACTTC.

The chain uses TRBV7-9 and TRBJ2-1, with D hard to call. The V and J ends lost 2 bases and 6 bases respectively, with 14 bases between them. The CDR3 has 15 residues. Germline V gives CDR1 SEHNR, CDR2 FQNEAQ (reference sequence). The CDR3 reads CASSLKQTQTNEQFF. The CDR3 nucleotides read TGTGCCAGCAGCTTAAAACAGACCCAGACCAATGAGCAGTTCTTC.

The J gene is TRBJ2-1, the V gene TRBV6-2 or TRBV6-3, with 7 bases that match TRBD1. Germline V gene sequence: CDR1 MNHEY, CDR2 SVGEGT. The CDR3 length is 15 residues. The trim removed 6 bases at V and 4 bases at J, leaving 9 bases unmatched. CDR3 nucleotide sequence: TGTGCCAGCAGCTGGACAGGTCGACCTTACAATGAGCAGTTCTTC. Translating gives CASSWTGRPYNEQFF.

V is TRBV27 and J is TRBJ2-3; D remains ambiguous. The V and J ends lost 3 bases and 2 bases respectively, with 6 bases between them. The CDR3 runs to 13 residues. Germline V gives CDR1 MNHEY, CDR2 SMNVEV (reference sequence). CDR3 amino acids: CASSLTSTDTQYF. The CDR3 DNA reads TGTGCCAGCAGTTTGACTTCCACAGATACGCAGTATTTT.

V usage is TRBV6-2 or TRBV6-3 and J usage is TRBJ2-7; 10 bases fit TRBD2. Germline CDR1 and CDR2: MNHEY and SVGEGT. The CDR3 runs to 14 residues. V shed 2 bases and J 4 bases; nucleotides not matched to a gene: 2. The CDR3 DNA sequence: TGTGCCAGCAGTTACCTAGCGGGAGCTTACGAGCAGTACTTC. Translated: CASSYLAGAYEQYF.

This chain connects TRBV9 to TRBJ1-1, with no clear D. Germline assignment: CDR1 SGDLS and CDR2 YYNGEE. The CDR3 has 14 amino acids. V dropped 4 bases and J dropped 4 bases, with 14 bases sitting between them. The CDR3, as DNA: TGTGCCAGCAGCCCCCACTCGGCGGGCACTGAAGCTTTCTTT. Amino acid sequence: CASSPHSAGTEAFF.

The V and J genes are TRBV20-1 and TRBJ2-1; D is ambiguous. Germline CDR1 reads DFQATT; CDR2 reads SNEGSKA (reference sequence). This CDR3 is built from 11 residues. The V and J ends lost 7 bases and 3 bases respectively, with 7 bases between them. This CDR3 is CSVKVYNEQFF. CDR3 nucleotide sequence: TGCAGTGTAAAAGTCTACAATGAGCAGTTCTTC.

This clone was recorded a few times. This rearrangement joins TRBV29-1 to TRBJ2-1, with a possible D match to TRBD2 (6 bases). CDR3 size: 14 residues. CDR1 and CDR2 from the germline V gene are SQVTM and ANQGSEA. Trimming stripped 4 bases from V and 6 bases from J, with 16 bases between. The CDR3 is CSVARNRGGNEQFF. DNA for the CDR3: TGCAGCGTTGCTCGAAATCGGGGAGGCAATGAGCAGTTCTTC.

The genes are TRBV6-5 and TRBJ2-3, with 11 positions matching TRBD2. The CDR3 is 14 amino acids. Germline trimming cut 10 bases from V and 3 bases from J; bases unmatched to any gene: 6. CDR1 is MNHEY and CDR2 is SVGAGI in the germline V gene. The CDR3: CATSSGGLTDTQYF. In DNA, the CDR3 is TGTGCCACTTCTAGCGGGGGGTTGACAGATACGCAGTATTTT.

CDR3 in amino acids: CASRRGGSGANVLTF. As DNA, the CDR3 is TGTGCCAGCAGAAGAGGGGGCTCTGGGGCCAACGTCCTGACTTTC. The chain is built from TRBV28 and TRBJ2-6, with a weak D call TRBD1 (6 bases). The germline gives CDR1 MDHEN, CDR2 SYDVKM. V was cut by 6 bases and J by 0 bases, with 9 bases left in between. This CDR3 is 15 amino acids long. Combining the CDR3 with reference TRBV28 and TRBJ2-6 gives the whole variable domain DVKVTQSSRYLVKRTGEKVFLECVQDMDHENMFWYRQDPGLGLRLIYFSYDVKMKEKGDIPEGYSVSREKKERFSLILESASTNQTSMYLCASRRGGSGANVLTFGAGSRLTVL.

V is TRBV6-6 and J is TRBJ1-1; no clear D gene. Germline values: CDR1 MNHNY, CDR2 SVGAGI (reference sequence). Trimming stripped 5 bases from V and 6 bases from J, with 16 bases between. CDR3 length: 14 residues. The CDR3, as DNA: TGTGCCAGCAGTACGGGTGGGGAATGGGCTGAAGCTTTCTTT. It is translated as CASSTGGEWAEAFF.

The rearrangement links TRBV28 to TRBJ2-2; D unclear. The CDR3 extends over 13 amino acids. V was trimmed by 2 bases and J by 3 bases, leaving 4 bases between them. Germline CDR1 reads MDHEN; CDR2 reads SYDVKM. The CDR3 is CASSLLDTGELFF. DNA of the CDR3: TGTGCCAGCAGTTTACTGGACACCGGGGAGCTGTTTTTT. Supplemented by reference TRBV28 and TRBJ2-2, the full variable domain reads DVKVTQSSRYLVKRTGEKVFLECVQDMDHENMFWYRQDPGLGLRLIYFSYDVKMKEKGDIPEGYSVSREKKERFSLILESASTNQTSMYLCASSLLDTGELFFGEGSRLTVL.